The TCR beta chain under discussion was sequenced for a study of blood T cell repertoires in COVID-19. Study at large: The origin of the acute and convalescent COVID-19 samples was the United States, Italy and Spain. T cells, B-cell-depleted T cells, or PBMCs supplied cDNA or gDNA.

How the authors handled the data: Researchers report that nucleated cell counts were estimated from reference gene primer amplification. Measured with immunoSEQ multiplex PCR; TCRdb has only the in-frame clones, and not every one. V and J calls and clone size are given by that table; D and trimming were obtained from the DNA. The table shows about 220,000 clones, with 75% to 85% occurring only once. This TCR was recovered from a man in his fifties with active or convalescent COVID-19. The sequencing sample was made of peripheral blood.

CDR3 amino acids: CAWSLTGDQPQHF. In DNA, the CDR3 is TGTGCCTGGAGTTTGACAGGGGACCAGCCCCAGCATTTT. The chain employs TRBV30 and TRBJ1-5; the match to TRBD1 covers 8 bases. The V gene end was trimmed by 2 bases and the J gene end by 7 bases; junction bases not matched to a gene: 4. Germline V gene sequence: CDR1 GTSNPN, CDR2 SVGIG (reference sequence). There are 13 residues in the CDR3.